The 27 T cell receptor beta chains below were found in one sample sequenced in a study of blood T cell repertoires in COVID-19. The method was immunoSEQ multiplex PCR; TCRdb's version includes in-frame clones alone and lacks a portion of them. In the table there are around 100,000 clones, less than 80% of which are singletons. Sequencing used peripheral blood. These receptors were collected from a man in his sixties or seventies with active or convalescent COVID-19.

The chain carries TRBV15 and TRBJ2-2, with a tentative D call TRBD1 (6 bases). V lost 2 bases and J lost 4, with 8 bases in between. CDR1 and CDR2 from the germline V gene are LNHNV and YYDKDF (reference sequence). The CDR3 is 14 residues long. The DNA for the CDR3 is TGTGCCACCAGCAGAACGACAGGCACCGGGGAGCTGTTTTTT. It is translated as CATSRTTGTGELFF.

V and J are TRBV6-1 and TRBJ2-2; D ambiguous. V was cut by 0 bases and J by 3 bases, with 2 bases left in between. The CDR3 is made up of 13 amino acids. CDR1 and CDR2 from the germline V gene are MNHNS and SASEGT. As DNA, the CDR3 is TGTGCCAGCAGTGAAGCCGACACCGGGGAGCTGTTTTTT. Protein sequence: CASSEADTGELFF.

This chain connects TRBV5-5 to TRBJ1-6; D unclear. Germline V gene data show CDR1 as SGHKS and CDR2 as YYEKEE (reference sequence). V was shortened by 1 base and J by 6 bases, with 8 bases between the two germline ends. This CDR3 is 14 amino acids long. CDR3 sequence (DNA): TGTGCCAGCAGCTTGCTTAATCGTAATTCACCCCTCCACTTT. It translates to CASSLLNRNSPLHF. Full variable domain (outside the CDR3, taken from reference TRBV5-5 and TRBJ1-6): DAGVTQSPTHLIKTRGQQVTLRCSPISGHKSVSWYQQVLGQGPQFIFQYYEKEERGRGNFPDRFSARQFPNYSSELNVNALLLGDSALYLCASSLLNRNSPLHFGNGTRLTVT.

The table lists this clone with a few counts. V gene TRBV9 combines with J gene TRBJ2-7; 7 nucleotides align to TRBD2. The CDR3 contains 14 residues. Germline V gene data show CDR1 as SGDLS and CDR2 as YYNGEE. The V gene end was trimmed by 0 bases and the J gene end by 4 bases; junction bases not matched to a gene: 4. The CDR3 loop is CASSVGGSGYEQYF. DNA of the CDR3: TGTGCCAGCAGCGTAGGCGGGAGCGGGTACGAGCAGTACTTC.

The CDR3 region is CASRRDRSSEKLFF. Here the CDR3 DNA reads TGTGCCAGCAGACGGGACAGGAGTTCCGAAAAACTGTTTTTT. The chain has TRBV2 and TRBJ1-4; 8 positions match TRBD1. Germline lookup yields CDR1 SNHLY and CDR2 FYNNEI. The CDR3 is 14 amino acids. V dropped 6 bases and J dropped 8; count of bases not matched to a gene: 8.

J is TRBJ2-5 and V is TRBV19, with 11 bases lining up with TRBD2. Germline V gene sequence: CDR1 LNHDA, CDR2 SQIVND (reference sequence). The CDR3 has 15 amino acids. V lost 8 bases to trimming and J lost 1 base; unmatched junction nucleotides: 6. In DNA, the CDR3 is TGTGCCAGTTGGTCCGGGACTAGCGGCCAAGAGACCCAGTACTTC. This translates into CASWSGTSGQETQYF.

The chain links TRBV11-2 to TRBJ2-1; 9 bases agree with TRBD1. Germline CDR1 and CDR2: SGHAT and FQNNGV. The CDR3 runs 15 residues. V was clipped by 4 bases and J by 2 bases; unmatched bases: 3. CDR3 bases: TGTGCCAGCAGCTCGGGACAGGGCACCTACAATGAGCAGTTCTTC. It yields the protein CASSSGQGTYNEQFF.

This clone was observed a few times. The chain recombines TRBV6-6 with TRBJ1-2; tentative D call: TRBD1 (5 bases). This CDR3 is built from 14 residues. Per germline, CDR1 MNHNY and CDR2 SVGAGI (reference sequence). The germline V and J ends were trimmed by 6 bases and 4 bases, with 15 bases remaining between them. Here the CDR3 reads CASRPPTATYGYTF. The CDR3 DNA is TGTGCCAGCAGACCTCCGACAGCGACCTATGGCTACACCTTC.

V gene TRBV5-8 combines with J gene TRBJ1-5, with 9 bases aligning to TRBD1. The CDR3 runs to 17 residues. Trimming removed 4 bases from V and 5 bases from J; junction bases left unmatched: 13. Germline V gene data show CDR1 as SGHTS and CDR2 as YDEGEE. The DNA for the CDR3 is TGTGCCAGCAGCCGTGGACCGGGACAGGGAGCTGATCAGCCCCAGCATTTT. Translation gives CASSRGPGQGADQPQHF.

This clone was detected a few times. The rearrangement links TRBV7-2 to TRBJ1-1; 7 positions agree with TRBD1. The CDR3 runs to 15 residues. Germline V gives CDR1 SGHTA, CDR2 FQGNSA. V was pared by 5 bases and J by 5 bases, with 11 bases of the junction left unmatched. The CDR3 DNA reads TGTGCCAGCAGCGTCACGACAGGGCCGTGGACTGAAGCTTTCTTT. Translated, it gives CASSVTTGPWTEAFF.

The chain couples TRBV30 to TRBJ1-1; no reliable D call. This CDR3 has 13 residues. Germline CDR1 is GTSNPN and CDR2 is SVGIG (reference sequence). The V and J ends lost 2 bases and 4 bases respectively, with 11 bases between them. Here the CDR3 reads CAWSRGRSTEAFF. As DNA, the CDR3 is TGTGCCTGGAGTAGAGGGAGAAGCACTGAAGCTTTCTTT.

The chain employs TRBV6-4 and TRBJ1-1, with TRBD1 matching 8 bases. The CDR3 totals 13 residues. CDR1 is MRHNA, CDR2 SNTAGT, per germline. The V and J ends lost 2 bases and 7 bases, in that order; junction bases with no gene match: 3. The CDR3 DNA reads TGTGCCAGCAGTGACGGGACAGGTCGTGAAGCTTTCTTT. Translation gives CASSDGTGREAFF.

The CDR3 DNA follows: TGTGCCAGCAGCCGGGACTCCACAGATACGCAGTATTTT. Protein product: CASSRDSTDTQYF. This rearrangement joins TRBV7-3 to TRBJ2-3, with D possibly TRBD2 on 6 matching bases. Germline-derived CDR1 and CDR2 are SGHTA and FQGTGA. Between the trimmed V and J ends, which lost 5 bases and 2 bases, there was a span of 8 bases. The CDR3 extends over 13 amino acids.

V usage is TRBV6-9 and J usage is TRBJ2-5; TRBD2 might be the D (5 bases). This CDR3 region has 13 residues. V was trimmed by 2 bases and J by 5 bases, leaving 9 bases between them. CDR1 and CDR2 (germline): MNHGY, SVAAGI. DNA of the CDR3: TGTGCCAGCAGTTATACGAGGAGGGAGACCCAGTACTTC. This sequence encodes CASSYTRRETQYF.

In this sample, this clone turned up a few times. The V call is TRBV4-2, the J call TRBJ1-2; a weak D match, TRBD1 (5 bases). Trimming took off 6 bases at V and 7 bases at J, with 15 bases between the two ends. Germline lookup yields CDR1 LGHNA and CDR2 YNFKEQ. This CDR3 is 13 amino acids long. CDR3: CASSVQGPSGYTF. CDR3 nucleotides: TGTGCCAGCAGTGTCCAGGGTCCTTCTGGCTACACCTTC.

With regard to this clone: Germline and junction disagree at one end, which may indicate a read error. The V and J genes are TRBV7-7 and TRBJ1-5; no definite D call. The CDR3 loop spans 16 amino acids. The V gene's germline CDR1 is SSHAT and CDR2 FNYEAQ (reference sequence). The CDR3 region has the DNA TGTGCTAGCAGCTTCGTTGTATGGGCCAATAATCAGCCCCAGCATTTT. Translated: CASSFVVWANNQPQHF.

V is TRBV7-6 and J is TRBJ1-1; D might be TRBD1 (5 bases). Germline-derived CDR1 and CDR2 are SGHVS and FNYEAQ. The CDR3 consists of 15 residues. Trimming removed 5 bases from V and 2 bases from J, with 15 bases in between. The CDR3, as DNA: TGTGCCAGCAGCATCGACAGTGACCTAAACACTGAAGCTTTCTTT. This sequence encodes CASSIDSDLNTEAFF.

The chain carries TRBV3-1 (or the pseudogene TRBV3-2) and TRBJ2-5, with 7 positions matching TRBD1. The CDR3 sequence is 14 residues long. Germline CDR1 is LGHDT and CDR2 is YNNKEL (reference sequence). The J segment lost 5 bases and the V segment lost 1 base, leaving 4 bases of the junction unmatched. CDR3 nucleotide sequence: TGTGCCAGCAGCCAAGCACAGGGGCCGGAGACCCAGTACTTC. Amino acids: CASSQAQGPETQYF.

The V call is TRBV7-7, the J call TRBJ2-7, with 10 bases matching TRBD2. Trimming at V came to 5 bases and at J to 2 bases, leaving 6 bases not matched to a gene. The CDR3 is made up of 15 amino acids. Germline V gene data show CDR1 as SSHAT and CDR2 as FNYEAQ (reference sequence). CDR3 sequence (DNA): TGTGCCAGCAGCCCCAGACTAGCGGGTCCCTACGAGCAGTACTTC. Translation: CASSPRLAGPYEQYF.

This chain joins TRBV19 and TRBJ2-5; 10 positions match TRBD2. Trimming removed 6 bases from V and 4 bases from J; junction bases left unmatched: 2. Germline CDR1 and CDR2: LNHDA and SQIVND (reference sequence). The CDR3 sequence is 13 residues long. This CDR3 reads CASSRTSGETQYF. CDR3 DNA sequence: TGTGCCAGTAGCAGGACTAGCGGAGAGACCCAGTACTTC.

The chain links TRBV24-1 to TRBJ1-2, with D possibly matching TRBD1 (6 bases). V was pared by 4 bases and J by 5 bases, with 13 bases between. Germline V gives CDR1 KGHDR, CDR2 SFDVKD. This CDR3 is built from 14 residues. CDR3 loop: CATSDTLTGYGYTF. For the CDR3, the DNA is TGTGCCACCAGTGACACCTTGACAGGTTATGGCTACACCTTC.

The CDR3 is CASSNKPGQVYGYTF. The CDR3 region has the DNA TGTGCCAGCAGTAATAAGCCGGGACAGGTCTATGGCTACACCTTC. The rearrangement links TRBV28 to TRBJ1-2; 8 bases line up with TRBD1. CDR1 MDHEN and CDR2 SYDVKM come from the germline V gene. This CDR3 region has 15 residues. V trimming: 5 bases; J trimming: 4 bases; junction bases outside the gene matches: 9.

The genes are TRBV10-2 and TRBJ2-3, with D possibly TRBD2 on 5 matching bases. Deletions cut 0 bases from V and 3 bases from J, with 16 bases between. Germline lookup yields CDR1 WSHSY and CDR2 SAAADI. This CDR3 contains 17 residues. CDR3 region: CASSESGVRVATDTQYF. CDR3 nucleotides: TGCGCCAGCAGTGAGTCGGGAGTAAGGGTGGCGACAGATACGCAGTATTTT.

The rearrangement joins TRBV25-1 to TRBJ1-4; possible D gene TRBD1, 5 bases. Germline lookup yields CDR1 MGHDK and CDR2 SYGVNS. The CDR3 consists of 14 residues. V was shortened by 3 bases and J by 1 base, with 6 bases between the two germline ends. CDR3 nucleotide sequence: TGTGCCAGCAGTGACAGGGAAACTAATGAAAAACTGTTTTTT. It specifies CASSDRETNEKLFF.

The genes are TRBV28 and TRBJ1-6; 7 bases are shared with TRBD1. With 3 bases clipped from V and 9 bases from J, the junction kept 8 bases outside the gene matches. Germline CDR1 MDHEN, CDR2 SYDVKM. CDR3 length: 15 amino acids. DNA for the CDR3: TGTGCCAGCAGTTTCTCACAGGGGTTTTCTTCACCCCTCCACTTT. Residues: CASSFSQGFSSPLHF.

The genes are TRBV5-1 and TRBJ1-2; 8 bases fit TRBD1. CDR1 SGHRS and CDR2 YFSETQ come from the germline V gene. CDR3 length: 14 residues. Unmatched junction bases numbered 8, after V lost 2 bases and J lost 8 bases. In nucleotides, the CDR3 is TGCGCCAGCAGCTTTGGACAGGGCCGCTTCGGCTACACCTTC. Protein sequence: CASSFGQGRFGYTF.

The rearrangement uses TRBV19 and TRBJ1-4, with 9 bases aligning to TRBD1. The V gene's germline CDR1 is LNHDA and CDR2 SQIVND (reference sequence). V was clipped by 5 bases and J by 5 bases; unmatched bases: 3. The CDR3 is made up of 14 amino acids. The CDR3 reads CASSPGTGNEKLFF. The CDR3 DNA follows: TGTGCCAGTAGTCCGGGGACAGGGAATGAAAAACTGTTTTTT. Looking up the rest from reference TRBV19 and TRBJ1-4 gives the full variable domain: DGGITQSPKYLFRKEGQNVTLSCEQNLNHDAMYWYRQDPGQGLRLIYYSQIVNDFQKGDIAEGYSVSREKKESFPLTVTSAQKNPTAFYLCASSPGTGNEKLFFGSGTQLSVL.